The 20 T cell receptor beta chains listed next were all sequenced from one sample in a study of OX40 agonist ivuxolimab in advanced cancers. Receptors were amplified or captured by the immunoSEQ multiplex PCR assay. TCRdb retrieved this table from immuneACCESS and kept in-frame rearrangements only. Not all clones are present; in checked studies, unresolved V genes account for under half, and no reason is known for the remainder. The sample records 60,000 to 85,000 clones, 87% of which are singletons. Of the sample, roughly 0.54% is held by the ten largest clones. Specimen: CD4+ or CD8+ T cells sorted from blood, collected in a trial of the OX40 agonist ivuxolimab. The receptors shown here come from an adult with an advanced solid tumor such as melanoma, head and neck, liver or kidney cancer.

This clone was picked up one time. The J gene is TRBJ2-7, the V gene TRBV5-5; the D gene could be TRBD1 or TRBD2 (5 bases each). Trimming took 0 bases from V and 3 from J, leaving 13 bases between them. Germline V lookup: CDR1 SGHKS, CDR2 YYEKEE (reference sequence). This CDR3 is 15 amino acids long. Here the CDR3 reads CASSLGGEGSYEQYF. CDR3 DNA sequence: TGTGCCAGCAGCTTGGGCGGAGAGGGGAGCTACGAGCAGTACTTC.

The chain carries TRBV11-2 and TRBJ1-2; D not resolved. V gave up 6 bases and J gave up 3 bases, with 14 bases separating them. Germline V lookup: CDR1 SGHAT, CDR2 FQNNGV. This CDR3 has 14 amino acids. CDR3 loop: CASRRLGGDYGYTF. The CDR3 bases are TGTGCCAGCAGACGGCTTGGAGGAGACTATGGCTACACCTTC.

The chain links TRBV6-1 to TRBJ2-3, with 8 bases aligning to TRBD1. The CDR3 is 15 amino acids. Looked up from germline, CDR1 is MNHNS and CDR2 is SASEGT. V lost 4 bases and J lost 2; bases outside the gene matches: 5. CDR3 sequence reads: CASSGRTGTTDTQYF. CDR3 DNA: TGTGCCAGCAGTGGGCGGACAGGGACCACAGATACGCAGTATTTT.

This chain joins TRBV18 and TRBJ1-3; tentatively, D is TRBD1 (6 bases). Looked up from germline, CDR1 is KGHSH and CDR2 is LQKENI. V lost 3 bases, J lost 4 bases, and 19 bases lay in between. The length of the CDR3 is 17 residues. In DNA form, the CDR3 reads TGTGCCAGCTCACCGTGGGGGGCCCCGAATGCAGGAAACACCATATATTTT. Translation gives CASSPWGAPNAGNTIYF.

The chain couples TRBV19 to TRBJ2-3; no definite D call. V dropped 3 bases and J dropped 0 bases, with 7 bases sitting between them. The germline V gene encodes CDR1 LNHDA and CDR2 SQIVND (reference sequence). CDR3 length equals 14 residues. DNA for the CDR3: TGTGCCAGTAGTATTACCGGGAGCACAGATACGCAGTATTTT. This translates into CASSITGSTDTQYF.

V gene TRBV30 combines with J gene TRBJ1-2; 8 bases match TRBD1. Trimming cost V 0 bases and J 3 bases; bases outside gene matches: 15. Germline CDR1 is GTSNPN and CDR2 is SVGIG (reference sequence). This CDR3 contains 18 residues. For the CDR3, the DNA is TGTGCCTGGAGTGTACGGCTGCCGAGGCAGGGACAGGACTATGGCTACACCTTC. Protein: CAWSVRLPRQGQDYGYTF.

The chain employs TRBV5-6 and TRBJ2-7; a weak D match, TRBD2 (5 bases). CDR3 length equals 14 residues. The V end was cut by 4 bases, the J end by 3 bases, with 14 bases between. Germline V gene lookup returns CDR1 SGHDT and CDR2 YYEEEE. CDR3 sequence (DNA): TGTGCCAGCAGCCCTGGAGGCAGACTCTACGAGCAGTACTTC. Amino acids: CASSPGGRLYEQYF.

V is TRBV5-1 and J is TRBJ1-2; 7 bases line up with TRBD1. CDR1 is SGHRS, CDR2 YFSETQ, per germline. This CDR3 contains 13 residues. Trimming removed 4 bases from V and 4 bases from J; junction bases left unmatched: 4. The CDR3: CASSRDSSYGYTF. CDR3 bases: TGCGCCAGCAGCCGGGACAGCTCCTATGGCTACACCTTC.

This clone was seen a handful of times. The genes are TRBV5-1 and TRBJ2-7; perhaps TRBD2 as D (6 bases). V lost 2 bases and J lost 2, with 14 bases in between. There are 15 residues in the CDR3. Germline V gives CDR1 SGHRS, CDR2 YFSETQ. The CDR3 here is CASSFGGAPAYEQYF. The CDR3 DNA follows: TGCGCCAGCAGCTTTGGAGGGGCGCCCGCCTACGAGCAGTACTTC.

V gene TRBV7-6 combines with J gene TRBJ2-7, with D possibly being TRBD2 (6 bases). Trimming removed 3 bases from V and 2 bases from J, with 8 bases in between. This CDR3 has 13 residues. Germline CDR1 is SGHVS and CDR2 is FNYEAQ. The CDR3 DNA sequence: TGTGCCAGCAGCTTCGGAGGGGCCTACGAGCAGTACTTC. It codes for CASSFGGAYEQYF.

This clone has only a few counts. The V and J genes are TRBV5-1 and TRBJ1-2, with D perhaps TRBD1 (6 bases). Per germline, CDR1 SGHRS and CDR2 YFSETQ. The CDR3 is 14 residues long. The ends were cut back, 0 bases at V and 4 bases at J, with 10 bases in the middle. The CDR3 here is CASSLVGGSYGYTF. As DNA, the CDR3 is TGCGCCAGCAGCTTGGTGGGGGGCAGCTATGGCTACACCTTC.

This chain joins TRBV4-2 and TRBJ2-7, with TRBD1 identical over 8 bases. CDR1 is LGHNA, CDR2 YNFKEQ, per germline. This CDR3 region has 14 residues. The V gene end was trimmed by 2 bases and the J gene end by 5 bases; junction bases not matched to a gene: 5. CDR3 in DNA: TGTGCCAGCAGCCAATGGACAGGGCTGAACGAGCAGTACTTC. Residues: CASSQWTGLNEQYF.

This chain links TRBV4-1 with TRBJ1-4, with D possibly TRBD1 on 5 matching bases. Trimming cost V 3 bases and J 8 bases, with 13 bases left between them. CDR3 length: 14 amino acids. CDR1 MGHRA and CDR2 YSYEKL come from the germline V gene. The CDR3 here is CASSQADTEEKLFF. As DNA, the CDR3 is TGCGCCAGCAGCCAGGCGGACACCGAGGAAAAACTGTTTTTT.

The chain is built from TRBV5-6 and TRBJ2-1; D is ambiguous. The V and J ends lost 7 bases and 0 bases respectively, with 14 bases between them. Germline V gene sequence: CDR1 SGHDT, CDR2 YYEEEE. The CDR3 has 15 amino acids. CDR3 DNA: TGTGCCAGCGGGTTCGAATATTTCTCCTACAATGAGCAGTTCTTC. Encoded protein: CASGFEYFSYNEQFF. The full variable domain, its missing parts supplied by reference TRBV5-6 and TRBJ2-1, is DAGVTQSPTHLIKTRGQQVTLRCSPKSGHDTVSWYQQALGQGPQFIFQYYEEEERQRGNFPDRFSGHQFPNYSSELNVNALLLGDSALYLCASGFEYFSYNEQFFGPGTRLTVL.

V and J are TRBV10-1 and TRBJ1-1; maybe TRBD1 (6 bases). Trimming took 0 bases from V and 4 from J, leaving 15 bases between them. CDR1 is WNHNN and CDR2 is SYGVQD in the germline V gene (reference sequence). The CDR3 has 16 amino acids. The DNA for the CDR3 is TGCGCCAGCAGTGAGTCGAAACAGGGTCTTGGCACTGAAGCTTTCTTT. Translation gives CASSESKQGLGTEAFF.

The chain links TRBV6-1 to TRBJ2-2; D is possibly TRBD1 (6 bases). The CDR3 contains 15 residues. Trimming stripped 1 base from V and 0 bases from J, with 6 bases between. Germline V gene lookup returns CDR1 MNHNS and CDR2 SASEGT. CDR3 loop: CASSEDRANTGELFF. The CDR3 DNA is TGTGCCAGCAGTGAAGACAGGGCGAACACCGGGGAGCTGTTTTTT.

Written as DNA, the CDR3 is TGTGCCAGCAGAGTAACCTTTAGCTCCTACGAGCAGTACTTC. Translation: CASRVTFSSYEQYF. V is TRBV7-2 and J is TRBJ2-7; D is uncertain. Looked up from germline, CDR1 is SGHTA and CDR2 is FQGNSA. V was shortened by 6 bases and J by 0 bases, with 12 bases between the two germline ends. This CDR3 has 14 amino acids. The variable domain in full, with the rest retrieved from reference TRBV7-2 and TRBJ2-7, is GAGVSQSPSNKVTEKGKDVELRCDPISGHTALYWYRQSLGQGLEFLIYFQGNSAPDKSGLPSDRFSAERTGGSVSTLTIQRTQQEDSAVYLCASRVTFSSYEQYFGPGTRLTVT.

The CDR3 nucleotides are TGTGCCAGCAGCTTGTGGACAGCCCCTGGGGCTTTCTTT. It specifies CASSLWTAPGAFF. V usage is TRBV5-6 and J usage is TRBJ1-1, with D tentatively TRBD1 (6 bases). This CDR3 has 13 amino acids. The germline gives CDR1 SGHDT, CDR2 YYEEEE. Between the trimmed V and J ends, which lost 1 base and 11 bases, there was a span of 15 bases.

The chain uses TRBV9 and TRBJ2-1; perhaps TRBD2 as D (5 bases). The V and J ends lost 2 bases and 3 bases respectively, with 18 bases between them. CDR1 is SGDLS, CDR2 YYNGEE, per germline. The CDR3 totals 17 residues. The chain's CDR3 is CASSVGGSVSNYNEQFF. CDR3 in DNA: TGTGCCAGCAGCGTCGGCGGGTCGGTATCAAACTACAATGAGCAGTTCTTC.

The chain recombines TRBV27 with TRBJ1-5; 7 bases align to TRBD1. The V gene's germline CDR1 is MNHEY and CDR2 SMNVEV (reference sequence). The CDR3 runs to 14 residues. V lost 4 bases and J lost 5; bases outside the gene matches: 5. Here the CDR3 reads CASSSQGVDQPQHF. Here the CDR3 DNA reads TGTGCCAGCAGTTCTCAGGGGGTCGATCAGCCCCAGCATTTT.